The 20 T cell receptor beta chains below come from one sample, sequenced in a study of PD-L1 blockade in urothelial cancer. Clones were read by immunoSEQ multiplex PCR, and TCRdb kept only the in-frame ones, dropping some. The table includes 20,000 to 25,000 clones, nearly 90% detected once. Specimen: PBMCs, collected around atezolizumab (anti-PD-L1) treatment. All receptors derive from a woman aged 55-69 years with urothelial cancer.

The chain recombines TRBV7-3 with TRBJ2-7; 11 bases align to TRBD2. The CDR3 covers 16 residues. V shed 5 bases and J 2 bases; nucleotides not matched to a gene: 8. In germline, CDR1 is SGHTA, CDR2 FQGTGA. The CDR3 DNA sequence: TGTGCCAGCAGCACCGCCGGGACTAGCGGTGCCTACGAGCAGTACTTC. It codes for CASSTAGTSGAYEQYF.

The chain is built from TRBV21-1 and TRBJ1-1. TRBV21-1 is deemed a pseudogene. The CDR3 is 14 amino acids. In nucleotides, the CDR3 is TGTGCCAGCAGCACCGGACGGGAGAACACTGAAGCTTTCTTT. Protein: CASSTGRENTEAFF.

DNA for the CDR3: TGTGCCAGCAGTTCGACCGGGGGTTCTGAAAAACTGTTTTTT. Protein sequence: CASSSTGGSEKLFF. This sequence joins TRBV27 and TRBJ1-4, with D perhaps TRBD1 (5 bases). Trimming cost V 4 bases and J 7 bases, with 13 bases left between them. CDR3 size: 14 residues. Germline V gene sequence: CDR1 MNHEY, CDR2 SMNVEV (reference sequence).

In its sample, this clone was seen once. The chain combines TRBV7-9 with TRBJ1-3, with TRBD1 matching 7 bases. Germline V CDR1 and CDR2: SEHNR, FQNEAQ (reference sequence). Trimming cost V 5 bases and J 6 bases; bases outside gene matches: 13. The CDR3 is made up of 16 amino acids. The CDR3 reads CASSPGQPGLENTIYF. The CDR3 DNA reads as TGTGCCAGCAGCCCGGGACAGCCAGGGCTGGAAAACACCATATATTTT.

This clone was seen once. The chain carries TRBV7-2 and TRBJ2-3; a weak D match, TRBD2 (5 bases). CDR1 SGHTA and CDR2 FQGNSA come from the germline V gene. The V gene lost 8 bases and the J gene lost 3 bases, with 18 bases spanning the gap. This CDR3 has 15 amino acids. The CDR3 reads CASRPSGVATDTQYF. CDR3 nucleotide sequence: TGTGCCAGCCGTCCAAGTGGGGTAGCGACAGATACGCAGTATTTT.

The CDR3 DNA sequence: TGTGCCAGCAGCTCAAAGGCTAGCGGGAGCGTAGATACGCAGTATTTT. It translates to CASSSKASGSVDTQYF. The chain is built from TRBV11-2 and TRBJ2-3, with TRBD2 matching 10 bases. Germline CDR1 is SGHAT and CDR2 is FQNNGV. CDR3 length: 16 amino acids. With V trimmed by 4 bases and J by 5 bases, 9 bases remained unmatched.

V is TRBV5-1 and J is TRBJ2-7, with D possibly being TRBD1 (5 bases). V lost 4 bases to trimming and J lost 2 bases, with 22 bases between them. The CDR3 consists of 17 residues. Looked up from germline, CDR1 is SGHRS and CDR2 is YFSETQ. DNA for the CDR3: TGCGCCAGCAGCAACCCCAAGGCGGACATCGATCCCTACGAGCAGTACTTC. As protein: CASSNPKADIDPYEQYF.

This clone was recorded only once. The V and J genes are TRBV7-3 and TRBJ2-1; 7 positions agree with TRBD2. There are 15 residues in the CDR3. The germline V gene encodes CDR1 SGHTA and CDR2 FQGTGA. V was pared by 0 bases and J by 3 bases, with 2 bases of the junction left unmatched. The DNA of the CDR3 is TGTGCCAGCAGCTTAACAGGCGGGAGCTACAATGAGCAGTTCTTC. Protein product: CASSLTGGSYNEQFF. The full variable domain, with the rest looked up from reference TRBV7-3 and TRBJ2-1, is GAGVSQTPSNKVTEKGKYVELRCDPISGHTALYWYRQSLGQGPEFLIYFQGTGAADDSGLPNDRFFAVRPEGSVSTLKIQRTERGDSAVYLCASSLTGGSYNEQFFGPGTRLTVL.

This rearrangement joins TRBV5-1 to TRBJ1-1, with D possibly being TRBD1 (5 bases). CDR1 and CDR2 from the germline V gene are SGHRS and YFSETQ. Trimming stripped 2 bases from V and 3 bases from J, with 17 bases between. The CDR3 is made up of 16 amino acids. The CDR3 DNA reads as TGCGCCAGCAGCTTCAAGGGGAGGCGGCGGTACACTGAAGCTTTCTTT. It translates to CASSFKGRRRYTEAFF.

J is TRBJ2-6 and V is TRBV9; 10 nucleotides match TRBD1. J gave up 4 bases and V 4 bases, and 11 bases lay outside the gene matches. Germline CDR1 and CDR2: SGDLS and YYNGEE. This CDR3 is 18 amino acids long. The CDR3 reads CASSPRRQGASGANVLTF. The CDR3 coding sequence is TGTGCCAGCAGCCCTCGCCGACAGGGGGCTTCAGGGGCCAACGTCCTGACTTTC.

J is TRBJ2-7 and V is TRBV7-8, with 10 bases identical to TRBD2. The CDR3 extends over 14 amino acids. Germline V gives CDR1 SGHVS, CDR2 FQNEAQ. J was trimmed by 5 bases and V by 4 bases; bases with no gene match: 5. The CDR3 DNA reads TGTGCCAGCAGCTCTAGCGGGAGAATACACGAGCAGTACTTC. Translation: CASSSSGRIHEQYF.

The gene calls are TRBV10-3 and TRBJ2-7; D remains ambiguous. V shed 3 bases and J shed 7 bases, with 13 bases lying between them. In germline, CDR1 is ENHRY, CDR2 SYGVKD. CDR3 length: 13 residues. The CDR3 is CAISDSLLGEQYF. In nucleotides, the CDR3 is TGTGCCATCAGTGATTCACTCCTCGGGGAGCAGTACTTC.

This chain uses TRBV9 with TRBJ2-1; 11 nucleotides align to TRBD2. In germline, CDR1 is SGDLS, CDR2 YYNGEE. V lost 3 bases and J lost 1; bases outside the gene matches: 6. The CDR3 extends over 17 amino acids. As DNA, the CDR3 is TGTGCCAGCAGCGATAGGAGGACTAGCGGGTCCTACAATGAGCAGTTCTTC. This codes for CASSDRRTSGSYNEQFF.

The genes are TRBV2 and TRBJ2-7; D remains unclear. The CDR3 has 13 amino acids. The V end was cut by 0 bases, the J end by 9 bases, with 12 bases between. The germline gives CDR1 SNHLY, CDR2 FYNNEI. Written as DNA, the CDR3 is TGTGCCAGCAGTGAAGCGCTGGTACTATGGCAGTACTTC. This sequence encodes CASSEALVLWQYF.

This CDR3 reads CASSVGGGGAGEKLFF. The CDR3, as DNA: TGTGCCAGCAGCGTAGGGGGCGGGGGCGCGGGTGAAAAACTGTTTTTT. This rearrangement joins TRBV9 to TRBJ1-4; D might be TRBD1 (6 bases). This CDR3 spans 16 amino acids. Looked up from germline, CDR1 is SGDLS and CDR2 is YYNGEE. Trimming cost V 0 bases and J 7 bases, with 16 bases left between them. The whole variable domain, filled in from reference TRBV9 and TRBJ1-4, reads DSGVTQTPKHLITATGQRVTLRCSPRSGDLSVYWYQQSLDQGLQFLIQYYNGEERAKGNILERFSAQQFPDLHSELNLSSLELGDSALYFCASSVGGGGAGEKLFFGSGTQLSVL.

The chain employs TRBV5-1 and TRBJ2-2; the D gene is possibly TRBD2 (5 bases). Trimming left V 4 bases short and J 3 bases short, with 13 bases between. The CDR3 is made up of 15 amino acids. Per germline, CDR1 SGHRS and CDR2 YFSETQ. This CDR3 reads CASSVAGVDTGELFF. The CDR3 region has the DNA TGCGCCAGCAGCGTGGCCGGGGTAGACACCGGGGAGCTGTTTTTT.

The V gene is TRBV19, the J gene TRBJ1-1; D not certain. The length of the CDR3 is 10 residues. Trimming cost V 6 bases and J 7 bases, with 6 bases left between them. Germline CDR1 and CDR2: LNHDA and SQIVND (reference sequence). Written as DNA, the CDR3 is TGTGCCAGTAGCGGTGGTGAAGCTTTCTTT. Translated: CASSGGEAFF.

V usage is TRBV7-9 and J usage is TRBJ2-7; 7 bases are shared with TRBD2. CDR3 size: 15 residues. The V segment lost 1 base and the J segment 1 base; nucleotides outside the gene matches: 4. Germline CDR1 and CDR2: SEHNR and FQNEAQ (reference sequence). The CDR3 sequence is CASSLVSGRSYEQYF. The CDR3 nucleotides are TGTGCCAGCAGCTTAGTATCCGGGAGGTCCTACGAGCAGTACTTC.

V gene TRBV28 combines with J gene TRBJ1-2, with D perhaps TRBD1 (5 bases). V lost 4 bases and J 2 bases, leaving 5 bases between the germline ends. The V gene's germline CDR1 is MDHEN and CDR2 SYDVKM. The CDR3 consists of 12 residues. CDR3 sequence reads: CASSYRNYGYTF. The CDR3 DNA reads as TGTGCCAGCAGTTACAGGAACTATGGCTACACCTTC.

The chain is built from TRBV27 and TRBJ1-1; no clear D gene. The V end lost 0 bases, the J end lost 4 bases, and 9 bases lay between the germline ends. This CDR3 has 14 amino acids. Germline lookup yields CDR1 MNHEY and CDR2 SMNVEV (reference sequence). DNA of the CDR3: TGTGCCAGCAGTTTATCCGGGAGTGGCACTGAAGCTTTCTTT. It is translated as CASSLSGSGTEAFF.